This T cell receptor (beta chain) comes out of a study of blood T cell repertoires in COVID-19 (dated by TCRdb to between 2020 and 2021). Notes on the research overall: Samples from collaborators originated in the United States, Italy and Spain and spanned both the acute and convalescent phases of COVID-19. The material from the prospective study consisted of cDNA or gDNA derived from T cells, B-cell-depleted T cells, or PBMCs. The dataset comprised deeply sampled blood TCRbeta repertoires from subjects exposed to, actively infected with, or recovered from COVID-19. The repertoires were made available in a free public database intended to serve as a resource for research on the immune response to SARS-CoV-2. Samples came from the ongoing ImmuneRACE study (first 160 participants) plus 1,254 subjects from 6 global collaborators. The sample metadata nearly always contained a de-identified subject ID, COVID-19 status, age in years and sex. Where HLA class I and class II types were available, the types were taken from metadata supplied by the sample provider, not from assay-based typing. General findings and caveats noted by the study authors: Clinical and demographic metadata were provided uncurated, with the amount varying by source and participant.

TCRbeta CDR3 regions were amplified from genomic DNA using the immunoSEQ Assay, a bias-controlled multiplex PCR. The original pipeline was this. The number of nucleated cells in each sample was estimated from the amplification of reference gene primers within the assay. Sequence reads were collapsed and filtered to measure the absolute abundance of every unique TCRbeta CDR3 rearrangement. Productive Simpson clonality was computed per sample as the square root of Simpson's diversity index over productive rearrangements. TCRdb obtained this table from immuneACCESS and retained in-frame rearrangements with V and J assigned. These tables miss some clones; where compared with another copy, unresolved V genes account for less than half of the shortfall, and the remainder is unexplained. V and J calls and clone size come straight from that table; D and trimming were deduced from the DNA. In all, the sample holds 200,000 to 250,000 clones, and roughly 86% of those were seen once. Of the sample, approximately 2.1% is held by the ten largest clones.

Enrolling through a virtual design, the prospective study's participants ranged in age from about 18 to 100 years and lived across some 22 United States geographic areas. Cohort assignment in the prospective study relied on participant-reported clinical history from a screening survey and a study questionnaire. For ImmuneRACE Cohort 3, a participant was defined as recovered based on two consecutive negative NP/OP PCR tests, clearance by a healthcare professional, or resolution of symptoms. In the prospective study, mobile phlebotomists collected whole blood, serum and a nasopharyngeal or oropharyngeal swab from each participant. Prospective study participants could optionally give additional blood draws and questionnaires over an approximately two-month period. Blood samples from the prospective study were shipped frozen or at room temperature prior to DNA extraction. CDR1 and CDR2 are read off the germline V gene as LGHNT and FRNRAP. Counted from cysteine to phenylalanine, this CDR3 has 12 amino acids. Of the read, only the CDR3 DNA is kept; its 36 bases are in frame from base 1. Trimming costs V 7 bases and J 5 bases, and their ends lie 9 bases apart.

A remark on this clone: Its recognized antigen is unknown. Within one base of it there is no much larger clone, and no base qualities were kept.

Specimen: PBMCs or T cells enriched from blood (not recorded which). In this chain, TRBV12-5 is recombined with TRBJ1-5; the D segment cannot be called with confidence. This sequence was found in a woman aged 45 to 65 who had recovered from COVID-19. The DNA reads TGTGCTAGTGCCCCAATTTATCAGCCCCAGCATTTT. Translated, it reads CASAPIYQPQHF.